This TCR beta chain was sequenced in a study of blood T cell repertoires in COVID-19. Study-wide context: Samples came from the United States, Italy and Spain, spanning acute and convalescent COVID-19. T cells, B-cell-depleted T cells, or PBMCs provided the cDNA or gDNA that served as material.

Per the original data handling: Estimates of nucleated cell counts were drawn from the amplification of reference gene primers. TCRdb's table, derived via immunoSEQ multiplex PCR, lists solely in-frame clones and lacks some. V and J calls and clone size follow that table, whereas D and trimming were derived from the DNA. The table has about 110,000 clones, over 60% seen once. The CDR3 spans 17 residues. The V end lost 2 bases, the J end lost 0 bases, and 14 bases lay between the germline ends. The sequenced sample was peripheral blood. This TCR derives from a human donor in a cohort sampled during active or convalescent COVID-19. V usage is TRBV23-1 and J usage is TRBJ1-5; possible D gene TRBD1, 6 bases. TRBV23-1 is given ORF status, its function remaining uncertain. The CDR3 DNA follows: TGCGCCAGCAGTCAAGGATGGGACACCAATAGCAATCAGCCCCAGCATTTT. Translated, it gives CASSQGWDTNSNQPQHF.